This entry lists 27 T cell receptor beta chains sequenced from one sample in a study of lymphopenia after photon versus proton radiotherapy. Sequenced by immunoSEQ multiplex PCR; TCRdb stores in-frame clones only, minus some. The sample holds roughly 17,000 clones, roughly 88% seen once. The starting material was peripheral blood, obtained from a patient treated with proton-based radiotherapy. The receptors were sampled from a man aged 70-80 years with pancreatic cancer.

This chain joins TRBV5-6 and TRBJ1-6, with D maybe TRBD1 (5 bases). The V gene lost 3 bases and the J gene lost 0 bases, with 10 bases spanning the gap. This CDR3 has 16 residues. Germline V gives CDR1 SGHDT, CDR2 YYEEEE. Here the CDR3 DNA reads TGTGCCAGCAGCTCTGACAGCGGCTCCTATAATTCACCCCTCCACTTT. It specifies CASSSDSGSYNSPLHF.

The chain is built from TRBV6-5 and TRBJ1-2, with TRBD1 matching over 8 bases. The CDR3 has 15 amino acids. The germline gives CDR1 MNHEY, CDR2 SVGAGI. With V trimmed by 6 bases and J by 6 bases, 12 bases remained unmatched. For the CDR3, the DNA is TGTGCCAGCAGCACCCGGACAGGGCAGGCGCATGGCTACACCTTC. Its translation is CASSTRTGQAHGYTF.

The CDR3 protein is CASSGSPGTPPGYGYTF. In DNA, the CDR3 is TGTGCCAGCAGCGGGTCCCCCGGGACACCTCCTGGGTATGGCTACACCTTC. This sequence joins TRBV9 and TRBJ1-2; D might be TRBD1 (6 bases). Germline V gene sequence: CDR1 SGDLS, CDR2 YYNGEE. CDR3 size: 17 residues. Trimming pared 3 bases from V and 5 bases from J, leaving 23 bases between.

The chain employs TRBV30 and TRBJ1-2, with D possibly TRBD1 on 5 matching bases. Germline lookup yields CDR1 GTSNPN and CDR2 SVGIG (reference sequence). Trimming pared 8 bases from V and 6 bases from J, leaving 19 bases between. CDR3 length: 13 amino acids. The CDR3 nucleotides are TGTGCCGGGGCTCCATCATCGGCCGATGGCTACACCTTC. Encoded protein: CAGAPSSADGYTF.

This chain joins TRBV7-3 and TRBJ2-6; TRBD1 matches at 8 bases. Germline V lookup: CDR1 SGHTA, CDR2 FQGTGA. V dropped 7 bases and J dropped 4; count of bases not matched to a gene: 15. This CDR3 contains 18 residues. CDR3 loop: CASKPSMDRVFGANVLTF. DNA of the CDR3: TGTGCCAGCAAACCCTCCATGGACAGGGTATTCGGGGCCAACGTCCTGACTTTC.

This chain links TRBV5-1 with TRBJ2-3; a possible D gene is TRBD1 (5 bases). Looked up from germline, CDR1 is SGHRS and CDR2 is YFSETQ. V dropped 0 bases and J dropped 3 bases, with 11 bases sitting between them. The CDR3 spans 15 residues. The CDR3 here is CASSLAGRSTDTQYF. CDR3 DNA sequence: TGCGCCAGCAGCTTGGCAGGGCGAAGTACAGATACGCAGTATTTT.

The gene calls are TRBV6-6 and TRBJ1-5; no clear D gene. V shed 8 bases and J shed 0 bases, with 17 bases lying between them. There are 16 residues in the CDR3. CDR1 MNHNY and CDR2 SVGAGI come from the germline V gene (reference sequence). The CDR3 bases are TGTGCCAGCCACAGCCCCGGAGGGAATAGCAATCAGCCCCAGCATTTT. It encodes CASHSPGGNSNQPQHF.

The gene calls are TRBV10-1 and TRBJ1-6; D remains ambiguous. The CDR3 has 14 amino acids. The ends were cut back, 2 bases at V and 10 bases at J, with 12 bases in the middle. Germline CDR1 is WNHNN and CDR2 is SYGVQD (reference sequence). The CDR3 spells CASSEGPGSSPLHF. The CDR3 DNA reads TGCGCCAGCAGTGAGGGGCCAGGATCGTCACCCCTCCACTTT.

This clone was recorded only once. The chain has TRBV4-2 and TRBJ2-5, with D perhaps assigned TRBD1 or TRBD2 (6 bases each). Trimming shortened V by 4 bases and J by 3 bases, and 24 bases separated the two germline ends. CDR1 is LGHNA and CDR2 is YNFKEQ in the germline V gene. The CDR3 sequence is 18 residues long. CDR3: CASSRRRRGPGTEETQYF. Here the CDR3 DNA reads TGTGCCAGCAGCCGCAGACGCCGGGGGCCCGGAACAGAAGAGACCCAGTACTTC.

This clone was counted between two and nine times. This sequence joins TRBV6-5 and TRBJ1-5; the D gene is possibly TRBD1 (5 bases). The CDR3 consists of 16 residues. Germline V gives CDR1 MNHEY, CDR2 SVGAGI. Trimming removed 0 bases from V and 6 bases from J, with 15 bases in between. CDR3 protein: CASSYSGLSGSQPQHF. DNA of the CDR3: TGTGCCAGCAGTTACTCGGGACTTTCCGGGAGTCAGCCCCAGCATTTT.

This chain links TRBV7-2 with TRBJ2-7, with 7 bases identical to TRBD1. The V segment lost 5 bases and the J segment 4 bases; nucleotides outside the gene matches: 2. Germline-derived CDR1 and CDR2 are SGHTA and FQGNSA. The CDR3 is 12 amino acids. The CDR3 DNA is TGTGCCAGCAGCCCGGACAGGTACGAGCAGTACTTC. It codes for CASSPDRYEQYF.

This clone was observed a single time. J is TRBJ2-3 and V is TRBV5-1; the match to TRBD2 covers 15 bases. CDR3 length: 17 residues. V lost 3 bases, J lost 7 bases, and 9 bases stayed unmatched. Per the germline V gene, CDR1 is SGHRS and CDR2 is YFSETQ. CDR3 amino acids: CASSWAGTSGGFNTQYF. DNA for the CDR3: TGCGCCAGCAGCTGGGCCGGGACTAGCGGGGGGTTTAATACGCAGTATTTT.

The chain employs TRBV19 and TRBJ1-1, with D perhaps matching TRBD1 (5 bases). Trimming cost V 3 bases and J 8 bases, with 10 bases left between them. Per germline, CDR1 LNHDA and CDR2 SQIVND (reference sequence). This CDR3 spans 12 amino acids. The chain's CDR3 is CASSIARDEAFF. The CDR3 bases are TGTGCCAGTAGTATTGCGCGGGACGAAGCTTTCTTT.

The J gene is TRBJ2-5, the V gene TRBV29-1, with 7 bases matching TRBD2. Germline CDR1 reads SQVTM; CDR2 reads ANQGSEA. V dropped 4 bases and J dropped 5; count of bases not matched to a gene: 10. There are 14 residues in the CDR3. DNA for the CDR3: TGCAGCGTTGCCCCCAGCGGGGAAGGGGAGACCCAGTACTTC. It specifies CSVAPSGEGETQYF.

The chain combines TRBV27 with TRBJ1-4, with D possibly TRBD1 on 6 matching bases. Germline V lookup: CDR1 MNHEY, CDR2 SMNVEV (reference sequence). V was pared by 5 bases and J by 0 bases, with 13 bases between. The CDR3 spans 16 residues. CDR3 sequence (DNA): TGTGCCAGCAGTGTAAACAGGGATTCAACTAATGAAAAACTGTTTTTT. The encoded protein is CASSVNRDSTNEKLFF.

This chain uses TRBV6-5 with TRBJ1-2; 8 positions agree with TRBD1. Germline assignment: CDR1 MNHEY and CDR2 SVGAGI. J gave up 4 bases and V 6 bases, and 10 bases lay outside the gene matches. The CDR3 has 15 residues. The CDR3 is CASSPGDRRAYGYTF. In DNA, the CDR3 is TGTGCCAGCAGCCCAGGGGACAGGCGGGCCTATGGCTACACCTTC.

Note on this clone: Germline and junction disagree at one end, which may indicate a read error. The chain employs TRBV5-8 and TRBJ1-3, with D possibly being TRBD1 (5 bases). The CDR3 runs 14 residues. The germline CDR1 and CDR2 sequences are SGHTS and YDEGEE. Here the CDR3 reads CASSTRQPGNTIYF. CDR3 bases: TGTGCCAGCAGCACAAGACAGCCTGGCAACACCATATATTTT. The entire variable domain, with the rest obtained from reference TRBV5-8 and TRBJ1-3, is as follows: EAGVTQSPTHLIKTRGQQATLRCSPISGHTSVYWYQQALGLGLQFLLWYDEGEERNRGNFPPRFSGRQFPNYSSELNVNALELEDSALYLCASSTRQPGNTIYFGEGSWLTVV.

The chain uses TRBV4-2 and TRBJ1-1; D is unclear. Trimming took off 2 bases at V and 4 bases at J, with 11 bases between the two ends. The CDR3 contains 14 residues. Germline CDR1 LGHNA, CDR2 YNFKEQ. CDR3 in amino acids: CASSQPDRATEAFF. The CDR3 DNA is TGTGCCAGCAGCCAACCAGACCGGGCCACTGAAGCTTTCTTT.

The chain combines TRBV9 with TRBJ1-2, with a possible D match to TRBD1 (5 bases). V lost 0 bases, J lost 6 bases, and 9 bases lay in between. The CDR3 has 13 residues. From germline, CDR1 is SGDLS and CDR2 YYNGEE. The CDR3 is CASSVGGRHGYTF. CDR3 sequence (DNA): TGTGCCAGCAGCGTAGGGGGCCGCCATGGCTACACCTTC.

J is TRBJ2-7 and V is TRBV6-1, with 8 bases aligning to TRBD1. J gave up 4 bases and V 5 bases, and 4 bases lay outside the gene matches. The CDR3 extends over 13 amino acids. CDR1 is MNHNS, CDR2 SASEGT, per germline. The CDR3 DNA reads as TGTGCCAGCAGTCGAGACAGGGGTTACGAGCAGTACTTC. It codes for CASSRDRGYEQYF.

This chain uses TRBV14 with TRBJ2-3; D ambiguous. V gave up 1 base and J gave up 3 bases, with 5 bases separating them. CDR1 is SGHDN and CDR2 is FVKESK in the germline V gene. The CDR3 has 13 amino acids. CDR3 nucleotide sequence: TGTGCCAGCAGCCAAGGAATGACAGATACGCAGTATTTT. It specifies CASSQGMTDTQYF.

The chain is built from TRBV14 and TRBJ1-1; D gene ambiguous. Trimming removed 5 bases from V and 3 bases from J, with 10 bases in between. The CDR3 has 13 amino acids. The germline CDR1 and CDR2 sequences are SGHDN and FVKESK. CDR3 protein: CASSSLIHTEAFF. The DNA of the CDR3 is TGTGCCAGCAGCTCCCTAATTCACACTGAAGCTTTCTTT.

The chain combines TRBV7-2 with TRBJ2-5, with TRBD2 identical over 10 bases. V trimming: 2 bases; J trimming: 5 bases; junction bases outside the gene matches: 5. CDR1 is SGHTA, CDR2 FQGNSA, per germline. The CDR3 is made up of 15 amino acids. CDR3 sequence: CASSLKRGGRETQYF. In DNA, the CDR3 is TGTGCCAGCAGCTTAAAGCGGGGGGGCCGGGAGACCCAGTACTTC.

V and J are TRBV9 and TRBJ2-7, with 10 bases lining up with TRBD1. CDR3 length: 13 residues. Germline V CDR1 and CDR2: SGDLS, YYNGEE. The V segment lost 3 bases and the J segment 4 bases; nucleotides outside the gene matches: 1. The CDR3: CASSGQGAYEQYF. The CDR3 region has the DNA TGTGCCAGCAGCGGACAGGGGGCGTACGAGCAGTACTTC.

This chain connects TRBV7-2 to TRBJ1-2; D is perhaps TRBD1 (5 bases). The germline CDR1 and CDR2 sequences are SGHTA and FQGNSA. V gave up 5 bases and J gave up 4 bases, with 20 bases separating them. There are 16 residues in the CDR3. Here the CDR3 reads CASSPRGSQGGYGYTF. DNA of the CDR3: TGTGCCAGCAGCCCCCGGGGCTCGCAAGGTGGCTATGGCTACACCTTC.

The chain joins TRBV25-1 to TRBJ1-1; 8 bases line up with TRBD1. CDR3 length: 15 amino acids. Germline CDR1 is MGHDK and CDR2 is SYGVNS. V shed 3 bases, J shed 0 bases, and the junction held 3 bases outside the gene matches. The CDR3 spells CASSETGDLNTEAFF. In DNA, the CDR3 is TGTGCCAGCAGTGAGACAGGGGACCTGAACACTGAAGCTTTCTTT. The whole variable domain, remainder taken from reference TRBV25-1 and TRBJ1-1, is EADIYQTPRYLVIGTGKKITLECSQTMGHDKMYWYQQDPGMELHLIHYSYGVNSTEKGDLSSESTVSRIRTEHFPLTLESARPSHTSQYLCASSETGDLNTEAFFGQGTRLTVV.

The gene calls are TRBV11-3 and TRBJ1-1; possible D gene TRBD1, 6 bases. Trimming took off 4 bases at V and 4 bases at J, with 13 bases between the two ends. CDR3 length: 14 amino acids. Germline-derived CDR1 and CDR2 are SGHNT and YENEEA. The CDR3 loop is CASSSGDLFTEAFF. The CDR3 DNA is TGTGCCAGCAGCTCAGGGGATTTGTTCACTGAAGCTTTCTTT.